This TCR beta chain was recovered during a study of CD8 T cells in ankylosing spondylitis. Each TCR beta library was made by quantitative 5'-RACE that incorporated molecular barcodes. TCRdb processed the 5' RACE reads anew with MiXCR; each CDR3 protein has one entry. The table lists roughly 370,000 distinct CDR3 sequences, 20% to 25% of them singletons, with 16% in the top ten. The CDR3 runs to 16 residues. J gave up 2 bases and V 3 bases, and 4 bases lay outside the gene matches. CDR1 SEHNR and CDR2 FQNEAQ come from the germline V gene (reference sequence). Turning to this clonotype: The antigen is unknown.

Findings of the study overall: Blood of patients with ankylosing spondylitis appeared to be characterized by a TCR beta motif of seven or eight highly homologous variants. Disease-linked clones reportedly concentrated significantly in matched ankylosing spondylitis synovial fluid. Clones that were linked to disease were CD8+ and were relatively rare in peripheral blood. Before this, some motif variants had been reported in reactive arthritis synovial fluid and blood.

This TCR was sampled from a male donor with ankylosing spondylitis. The sequenced sample was blood, either unsorted or a sorted T cell fraction (not recorded which). The V call is TRBV7-9, the J call TRBJ2-2; 9 nucleotides agree with TRBD1. The CDR3 sequence is CASSLRQGDNTGELFF. For the CDR3, the DNA is TGTGCCAGCAGCTTGAGACAGGGGGACAACACCGGGGAGCTGTTTTTT.